The 15 T cell receptor beta chains in this list originate from one sample, sequenced in a study of shared clonotypes between healthy human individuals. The repertoire was sequenced with immunoSEQ multiplex PCR; TCRdb's copy has only in-frame clones and lacks some. Of some 790,000 clones listed, roughly 72% are singletons. Specimen: memory CD4+ T cells sorted from blood. Indicated subset: CD45RA-negative fraction. The receptors were gathered from a woman aged 25 to 45 in good health.

CDR3 sequence: CASSPYGRGNYEQYF. The CDR3 DNA sequence: TGTGCCAGTAGCCCGTACGGGCGGGGAAACTACGAGCAGTACTTC. V is TRBV19 and J is TRBJ2-7, with D possibly being TRBD2 (6 bases). The length of the CDR3 is 15 residues. V was clipped by 6 bases and J by 3 bases, with 18 bases between them. The germline CDR1 and CDR2 sequences are LNHDA and SQIVND (reference sequence).

This rearrangement joins TRBV28 to TRBJ2-5, with 8 bases fitting TRBD2. J gave up 2 bases and V 5 bases, and 4 bases lay outside the gene matches. CDR3 length: 14 amino acids. The germline gives CDR1 MDHEN, CDR2 SYDVKM. CDR3 amino acids: CASSRGGAQETQYF. CDR3 nucleotide sequence: TGTGCCAGCAGTCGGGGGGGGGCACAAGAGACCCAGTACTTC.

The chain recombines TRBV15 with TRBJ2-3; tentative D call: TRBD2 (5 bases). CDR1 LNHNV and CDR2 YYDKDF come from the germline V gene (reference sequence). CDR3 length: 15 residues. Trimming took 1 base from V and 4 from J, leaving 12 bases between them. This chain's CDR3 is CATSRADLRADTQYF. In DNA form, the CDR3 reads TGTGCCACCAGCAGAGCCGACCTGCGGGCAGATACGCAGTATTTT. Supplemented by reference TRBV15 and TRBJ2-3, the full variable domain reads DAMVIQNPRYQVTQFGKPVTLSCSQTLNHNVMYWYQQKSSQAPKLLFHYYDKDFNNEADTPDNFQSRRPNTSFCFLDIRSPGLGDTAMYLCATSRADLRADTQYFGPGTRLTVL.

The chain has TRBV7-6 and TRBJ2-5, with 12 bases fitting TRBD2. The germline V gene encodes CDR1 SGHVS and CDR2 FNYEAQ. V lost 6 bases, J lost 4 bases, and 12 bases stayed unmatched. The CDR3 runs to 17 residues. In nucleotides, the CDR3 is TGTGCCAGCAGTTCCAACCCGACTAGCGGGAGAGGAGAGACCCAGTACTTC. This translates into CASSSNPTSGRGETQYF.

The rearrangement links TRBV5-1 to TRBJ2-7; D might be TRBD1 or TRBD2, each matching 5 bases. The germline CDR1 and CDR2 sequences are SGHRS and YFSETQ. V was shortened by 4 bases and J by 2 bases, with 13 bases between the two germline ends. The CDR3 contains 14 residues. The CDR3: CASSTGPSAYEQYF. The CDR3 bases are TGCGCCAGCAGCACGGGACCCTCGGCCTACGAGCAGTACTTC.

This clone was recorded only once. The chain combines TRBV7-2 with TRBJ1-4, with D possibly TRBD1 on 6 matching bases. The V and J ends lost 1 base and 0 bases respectively, with 15 bases between them. Germline assignment: CDR1 SGHTA and CDR2 FQGNSA. The CDR3 extends over 18 amino acids. The CDR3: CASSLGRGTPTTNEKLFF. The CDR3 coding sequence is TGTGCCAGCAGCTTAGGGAGGGGGACGCCGACAACTAATGAAAAACTGTTTTTT.

V gene TRBV5-4 combines with J gene TRBJ1-3; D is perhaps TRBD1 (6 bases). Looked up from germline, CDR1 is SGHNT and CDR2 is YYREEE (reference sequence). V was pared by 3 bases and J by 4 bases, with 8 bases between. The CDR3 has 13 residues. The CDR3 spells CASSSTGGNTIYF. CDR3 sequence (DNA): TGTGCCAGCAGCTCGACAGGCGGAAACACCATATATTTT. Combining the CDR3 with reference TRBV5-4 and TRBJ1-3 gives the whole variable domain ETGVTQSPTHLIKTRGQQVTLRCSSQSGHNTVSWYQQALGQGPQFIFQYYREEENGRGNFPPRFSGLQFPNYSSELNVNALELDDSALYLCASSSTGGNTIYFGEGSWLTVV.

V gene TRBV4-1 combines with J gene TRBJ2-1; D remains ambiguous. CDR1 is MGHRA and CDR2 is YSYEKL in the germline V gene. This CDR3 is built from 13 residues. V lost 4 bases and J 2 bases, leaving 6 bases between the germline ends. DNA for the CDR3: TGCGCCAGCAGCCCCCGTCCCTACAATGAGCAGTTCTTC. Its translation is CASSPRPYNEQFF.

This chain links TRBV29-1 with TRBJ2-5; possibly TRBD1 for D (6 bases). The CDR3 has 12 amino acids. The V gene's germline CDR1 is SQVTM and CDR2 ANQGSEA. Trimming took off 6 bases at V and 0 bases at J, with 8 bases between the two ends. CDR3 sequence: CSVGQNQETQYF. CDR3 coding DNA: TGCAGCGTCGGACAGAACCAAGAGACCCAGTACTTC.

Only a few counts were recorded for this clone. This same CDR3 is encoded by further DNA sequences in the sample. The chain employs TRBV5-1 and TRBJ2-3; D unclear. Germline V gives CDR1 SGHRS, CDR2 YFSETQ. V was clipped by 4 bases and J by 6 bases, with 12 bases between them. This CDR3 has 13 residues. CDR3 in amino acids: CASSDARADTQYF. The CDR3 DNA reads as TGCGCCAGCAGCGACGCCCGTGCGGATACGCAGTATTTT.

A few counts support this clone. This chain links TRBV2 with TRBJ1-6; D is undetermined. V lost 8 bases and J lost 15, with 11 bases in between. The CDR3 sequence is 10 residues long. Germline assignment: CDR1 SNHLY and CDR2 FYNNEI. CDR3 in DNA: TGTGCCAGCGAAAGGGAGTACCTCCACTTT. Translation gives CASEREYLHF.

The chain has TRBV19 and TRBJ1-2; 11 bases are a match to TRBD1. Germline V lookup: CDR1 LNHDA, CDR2 SQIVND (reference sequence). V lost 9 bases, J lost 3 bases, and 9 bases stayed unmatched. CDR3 length equals 15 residues. The CDR3 sequence is CASLGTGGEYYGYTF. The CDR3 DNA sequence: TGTGCCAGCCTGGGGACAGGGGGTGAATACTATGGCTACACCTTC.

The table lists this clone with many counts. This chain links TRBV5-1 with TRBJ2-4; D remains ambiguous. Trimming removed 0 bases from V and 1 base from J, with 17 bases in between. This CDR3 has 18 amino acids. CDR1 and CDR2 from the germline V gene are SGHRS and YFSETQ. In nucleotides, the CDR3 is TGCGCCAGCAGCTTGGCCCCAGCAATCTTCGGGGCCAAAAACATTCAGTACTTC. Its translation: CASSLAPAIFGAKNIQYF.

The rearrangement uses TRBV10-3 and TRBJ2-2, with D maybe TRBD1 (6 bases). The CDR3 runs to 18 residues. Trimming shortened V by 2 bases and J by 3 bases, and 19 bases separated the two germline ends. The germline CDR1 and CDR2 sequences are ENHRY and SYGVKD. DNA for the CDR3: TGTGCCATCAGTGAGACCCTGGAAGCAGGGGTTGACACCGGGGAGCTGTTTTTT. It translates to CAISETLEAGVDTGELFF.

This clone was observed a handful of times. This chain connects TRBV5-4 to TRBJ2-1; 11 nucleotides agree with TRBD2. CDR1 SGHNT and CDR2 YYREEE come from the germline V gene (reference sequence). The CDR3 length is 17 residues. Trimming at V came to 0 bases and at J to 5 bases, leaving 7 bases not matched to a gene. In DNA form, the CDR3 reads TGTGCCAGCAGCTTGGCCCTAGGACTAGCGGGCCACAATGAGCAGTTCTTC. It specifies CASSLALGLAGHNEQFF.